The 22 T cell receptor beta chains given below trace back to one sample, sequenced in a study of patients and donors after allogeneic stem cell transplantation. A single record per CDR3 protein comes from TCRdb applying MiXCR to the RT-PCR reads. The table lists under 200,000 distinct CDR3 sequences, around 28% of them singletons, with about 3.3% in the top ten. Sequencing used blood, either unsorted or a sorted T cell fraction (not recorded which). The receptors shown here come from a human donor who was either an allogeneic HSCT recipient or a stem cell or donor lymphocyte infusion donor (not recorded which). It is not recorded whose cells these are; they may come from a transplant donor.

This clonotype was counted only a few times. The CDR3, as DNA: TGTGCCAGCAGCGGCGGGACTAGCGGTTACGAGCAGTACTTC. Protein sequence: CASSGGTSGYEQYF. The V and J genes are TRBV7-8 and TRBJ2-7; 11 bases match TRBD2. Looked up from germline, CDR1 is SGHVS and CDR2 is FQNEAQ. The CDR3 is made up of 14 amino acids. J gave up 4 bases and V 5 bases, and 4 bases lay outside the gene matches.

The V gene is TRBV6-5, the J gene TRBJ1-6, with TRBD1 matching 7 bases. The CDR3 totals 17 residues. Germline CDR1 and CDR2: MNHEY and SVGAGI. J gave up 6 bases and V 2 bases, and 10 bases lay outside the gene matches. CDR3 in amino acids: CASSYPPYPGGNSPLHF. The CDR3 DNA reads TGTGCCAGCAGTTACCCTCCTTACCCAGGGGGTAATTCACCCCTCCACTTT.

This clonotype was detected ten times or more. The gene calls are TRBV7-8 and TRBJ1-6, with 7 bases fitting TRBD1. The germline V gene encodes CDR1 SGHVS and CDR2 FQNEAQ. This CDR3 has 16 amino acids. V dropped 7 bases and J dropped 9; count of bases not matched to a gene: 15. The CDR3 sequence is CASTVRGQTLGSPLHF. The CDR3 nucleotides are TGTGCCAGCACCGTCAGGGGACAGACTCTCGGTTCACCCCTCCACTTT.

This clonotype has more than one count but fewer than ten. Here the CDR3 reads CATREPGIGELFF. The CDR3 region has the DNA TGTGCCACCCGGGAGCCGGGGATCGGGGAGCTGTTTTTT. This chain uses TRBV6-5 with TRBJ2-2; possibly TRBD2 for D (6 bases). The CDR3 totals 13 residues. V was shortened by 10 bases and J by 7 bases, with 16 bases between the two germline ends. Germline V gene sequence: CDR1 MNHEY, CDR2 SVGAGI.

This clonotype was counted between two and nine times. This chain joins TRBV19 and TRBJ1-5; D unclear. CDR3 length equals 14 residues. CDR1 LNHDA and CDR2 SQIVND come from the germline V gene (reference sequence). The V end lost 7 bases, the J end lost 3 bases, and 13 bases lay between the germline ends. The DNA for the CDR3 is TGTGCCAGTACCGACGACACCTACAATCAGCCCCAGCATTTT. It translates to CASTDDTYNQPQHF.

The J gene is TRBJ2-3, the V gene TRBV5-8, with TRBD2 as a possible D gene (5 bases). Between the trimmed V and J ends, which lost 1 base and 8 bases, there was a span of 11 bases. The CDR3 covers 13 residues. The germline CDR1 and CDR2 sequences are SGHTS and YDEGEE. CDR3 coding DNA: TGTGCCAGCAGCTTGAGCCTAGCTGGTACGCAGTATTTT. This gives the protein CASSLSLAGTQYF. The full variable domain, rest sourced from reference TRBV5-8 and TRBJ2-3, is EAGVTQSPTHLIKTRGQQATLRCSPISGHTSVYWYQQALGLGLQFLLWYDEGEERNRGNFPPRFSGRQFPNYSSELNVNALELEDSALYLCASSLSLAGTQYFGPGTRLTVL.

This clonotype was seen a handful of times. The chain has TRBV7-9 and TRBJ1-2, with D tentatively TRBD1 (6 bases). Germline V gene data show CDR1 as SEHNR and CDR2 as FQNEAQ (reference sequence). V shed 11 bases and J shed 7 bases, with 14 bases lying between them. This CDR3 region has 11 residues. The CDR3 loop is CAGSGQSGYTF. In nucleotides, the CDR3 is TGTGCCGGGTCAGGACAGTCTGGCTACACCTTC.

V gene TRBV29-1 combines with J gene TRBJ1-5; D not certain. Germline CDR1 and CDR2: SQVTM and ANQGSEA. The CDR3 contains 14 residues. Deletions cut 4 bases from V and 1 base from J, with 11 bases between. The CDR3 DNA is TGCAGCGTTGGGGAGTCTTCCAGCAATCAGCCCCAGCATTTT. It codes for CSVGESSSNQPQHF.

This sequence joins TRBV29-1 and TRBJ2-1, with TRBD2 matching over 13 bases. Trimming cost V 6 bases and J 7 bases; bases outside gene matches: 6. In germline, CDR1 is SQVTM, CDR2 ANQGSEA. The CDR3 has 14 residues. This CDR3 reads CSVQGLAGTNEQFF. Here the CDR3 DNA reads TGCAGCGTCCAGGGACTAGCGGGAACGAATGAGCAGTTCTTC.

This clonotype showed up just a few times. The chain combines TRBV4-3 with TRBJ1-2; no clear D gene. Trimming took off 0 bases at V and 4 bases at J, with 12 bases between the two ends. The CDR3 sequence is 15 residues long. Germline values: CDR1 LGHNA, CDR2 YSLEER. The CDR3 region is CASSQDPGFRYGYTF. CDR3 DNA: TGCGCCAGCAGCCAAGATCCCGGGTTTCGCTATGGCTACACCTTC.

This chain connects TRBV5-1 to TRBJ2-7; D gene ambiguous. The length of the CDR3 is 16 residues. Deletions cut 0 bases from V and 0 bases from J, with 13 bases between. In germline, CDR1 is SGHRS, CDR2 YFSETQ. The CDR3: CASSLASSASSYEQYF. In DNA, the CDR3 is TGCGCCAGCAGCTTGGCTTCGTCAGCTTCCTCCTACGAGCAGTACTTC.

This chain links TRBV20-1 with TRBJ2-7, with 8 bases lining up with TRBD2. V lost 0 bases and J lost 1; bases outside the gene matches: 5. Germline CDR1 reads DFQATT; CDR2 reads SNEGSKA (reference sequence). This CDR3 has 15 residues. The CDR3 spells CSARDPTSESYEQYF. In DNA form, the CDR3 reads TGCAGTGCTAGAGACCCGACTAGCGAGTCCTACGAGCAGTACTTC.

The V gene is TRBV14, the J gene TRBJ1-6; 7 bases map to TRBD1. From germline, CDR1 is SGHDN and CDR2 FVKESK. This CDR3 spans 15 amino acids. The trim removed 3 bases at V and 9 bases at J, leaving 8 bases unmatched. CDR3 sequence reads: CASSHFDRASSPLHF. CDR3 DNA: TGTGCCAGCAGCCATTTCGACAGGGCGAGTTCACCCCTCCACTTT.

The genes are TRBV10-3 and TRBJ1-1; D may be TRBD1 (6 bases). V was pared by 2 bases and J by 2 bases, with 18 bases between. CDR1 and CDR2 from the germline V gene are ENHRY and SYGVKD. CDR3 length: 17 amino acids. The CDR3 reads CAISEGTTLTINTEAFF. CDR3 in DNA: TGTGCCATCAGTGAGGGGACAACCCTTACAATTAACACTGAAGCTTTCTTT.

This clonotype was counted a few times. The V gene is TRBV6-6, the J gene TRBJ1-3, with 10 bases identical to TRBD1. The V and J ends lost 6 bases and 4 bases, in that order; junction bases with no gene match: 12. There are 17 residues in the CDR3. The germline V gene encodes CDR1 MNHNY and CDR2 SVGAGI (reference sequence). CDR3 sequence reads: CASSPVGGTGAGNTIYF. CDR3 coding DNA: TGTGCCAGCAGCCCAGTCGGAGGGACAGGGGCCGGAAACACCATATATTTT.

The chain uses TRBV30 and TRBJ1-1, with D possibly TRBD1 on 5 matching bases. CDR3 length: 16 amino acids. Germline V CDR1 and CDR2: GTSNPN, SVGIG (reference sequence). The V and J ends lost 4 bases and 4 bases respectively, with 22 bases between them. The chain's CDR3 is CAWNQRGRPDFTEAFF. DNA of the CDR3: TGTGCCTGGAACCAAAGGGGACGTCCTGACTTCACTGAAGCTTTCTTT.

This clonotype was seen at least ten times. The chain has TRBV3-1 and TRBJ1-6, with no clear D. Looked up from germline, CDR1 is LGHDT and CDR2 is YNNKEL (reference sequence). The CDR3 has 13 residues. V lost 4 bases, J lost 8 bases, and 9 bases lay in between. Here the CDR3 DNA reads TGTGCCAGCAGCCCTCGCCCGGATTCACCCCTCCACTTT. Its translation is CASSPRPDSPLHF. Full variable domain (outside the CDR3, taken from reference TRBV3-1 and TRBJ1-6): DTAVSQTPKYLVTQMGNDKSIKCEQNLGHDTMYWYKQDSKKFLKIMFSYNNKELIINETVPNRFSPKSPDKAHLNLHINSLELGDSAVYFCASSPRPDSPLHFGNGTRLTVT.

This clonotype was recorded a few times. The chain employs TRBV24-1 and TRBJ1-5; TRBD1 is a possible D gene (5 bases). Germline-derived CDR1 and CDR2 are KGHDR and SFDVKD. The CDR3 has 13 residues. V lost 2 bases, J lost 12 bases, and 13 bases lay in between. The CDR3: CATSDSHAGYQHF. The CDR3 DNA reads as TGTGCCACCAGTGATTCCCACGCAGGGTACCAGCATTTT.

This clonotype turned up a few times. V usage is TRBV9 and J usage is TRBJ1-2; no reliable D call. Germline V CDR1 and CDR2: SGDLS, YYNGEE. The CDR3 length is 13 residues. V was clipped by 0 bases and J by 8 bases, with 11 bases between them. Here the CDR3 reads CASSVGNLGGYTF. The CDR3 nucleotides are TGTGCCAGCAGCGTAGGAAATCTAGGGGGCTACACCTTC. Variable domain in full (rest from reference TRBV9 and TRBJ1-2): DSGVTQTPKHLITATGQRVTLRCSPRSGDLSVYWYQQSLDQGLQFLIQYYNGEERAKGNILERFSAQQFPDLHSELNLSSLELGDSALYFCASSVGNLGGYTFGSGTRLTVV.

This clonotype was observed a few times. The rearrangement joins TRBV15 to TRBJ1-2, with no clear D. CDR1 and CDR2 from the germline V gene are LNHNV and YYDKDF (reference sequence). This CDR3 is 14 amino acids long. Between the trimmed V and J ends, which lost 2 bases and 2 bases, there was a span of 9 bases. In nucleotides, the CDR3 is TGTGCCACCAGCAGACCGACCGCCAACTATGGCTACACCTTC. Encoded protein: CATSRPTANYGYTF.

This clonotype has only a few counts. The chain combines TRBV6-5 with TRBJ1-2; unclear D gene. The CDR3 loop spans 12 amino acids. The V gene lost 8 bases and the J gene lost 6 bases, with 13 bases spanning the gap. The germline V gene encodes CDR1 MNHEY and CDR2 SVGAGI. The CDR3 region is CASGSLGNGYTF. CDR3 nucleotide sequence: TGTGCCAGCGGGTCCCTGGGGAATGGCTACACCTTC.

V gene TRBV5-6 combines with J gene TRBJ2-7; tentative D call: TRBD2 (7 bases). Trimming removed 6 bases at V and 6 bases at J, with 13 bases between. Germline V gene lookup returns CDR1 SGHDT and CDR2 YYEEEE. CDR3 length: 12 residues. The CDR3 DNA is TGTGCCAGCACCGGGGGAGGGGGCGAGCAGTACTTC. This sequence encodes CASTGGGGEQYF.